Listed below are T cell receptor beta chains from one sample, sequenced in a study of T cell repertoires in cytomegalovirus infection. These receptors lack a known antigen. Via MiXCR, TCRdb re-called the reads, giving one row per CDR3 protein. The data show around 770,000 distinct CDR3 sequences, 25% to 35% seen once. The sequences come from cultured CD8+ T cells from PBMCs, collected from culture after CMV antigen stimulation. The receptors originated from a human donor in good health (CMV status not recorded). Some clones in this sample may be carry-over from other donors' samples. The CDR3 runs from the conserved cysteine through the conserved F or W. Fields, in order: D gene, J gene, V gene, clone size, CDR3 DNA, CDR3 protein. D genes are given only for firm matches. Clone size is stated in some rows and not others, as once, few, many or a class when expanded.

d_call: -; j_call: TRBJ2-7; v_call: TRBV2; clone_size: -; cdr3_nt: TGTGCCAGCAGTGAAATGGGAGGGGGCTTTATCTACGAGCAGTACTTC; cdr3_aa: CASSEMGGGFIYEQYF
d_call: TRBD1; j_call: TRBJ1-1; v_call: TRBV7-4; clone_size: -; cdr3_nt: TGTGTCAGCAGCTTACTCCCCGGGACAGGTGATACTGAAGCTTTCTTT; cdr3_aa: CVSSLLPGTGDTEAFF
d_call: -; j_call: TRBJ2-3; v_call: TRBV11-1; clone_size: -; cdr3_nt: TGTGCCAGCAGTCCCTCGGTGGGGGGCGTTCTAGCTTATACGCAGTATTTT; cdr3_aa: CASSPSVGGVLAYTQYF
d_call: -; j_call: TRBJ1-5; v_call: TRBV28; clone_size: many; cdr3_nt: TGTGCCAGCAGCCCCCCAGGACAAGGGTTGGGGAGCAATCAGCCCCAGCATTTT; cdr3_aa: CASSPPGQGLGSNQPQHF
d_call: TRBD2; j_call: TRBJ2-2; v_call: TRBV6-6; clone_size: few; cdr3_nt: TGTGCCAGCAGAAGGGACGGCCGGGGGGAGTACACCGGGGAGCTGTTTTTT; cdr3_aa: CASRRDGRGEYTGELFF
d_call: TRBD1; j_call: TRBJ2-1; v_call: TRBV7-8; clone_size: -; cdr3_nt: TGTGCCAGCAGCCCGGACAGGGCTAGGAGTGGATCCTACAATGAGCAGTTCTTC; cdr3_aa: CASSPDRARSGSYNEQFF
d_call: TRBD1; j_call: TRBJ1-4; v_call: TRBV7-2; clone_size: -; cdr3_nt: TGTGCCAGCAGCCTCGGACAGGGGGCGGATGAAAAACTGTTTTTT; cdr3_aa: CASSLGQGADEKLFF
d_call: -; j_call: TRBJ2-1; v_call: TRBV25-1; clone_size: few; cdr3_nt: TGTGCCAGCAGTGAATTGAATCCACCCTACAATGAGCAGTTCTTC; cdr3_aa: CASSELNPPYNEQFF
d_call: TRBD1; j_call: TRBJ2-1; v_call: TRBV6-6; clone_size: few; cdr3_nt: TGTGCCATATCAAGGACAGGGCTAACCAGGGATGAGCAGTTCTTC; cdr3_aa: CAISRTGLTRDEQFF
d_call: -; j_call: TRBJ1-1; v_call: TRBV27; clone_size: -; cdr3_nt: TGTGCCAGCAGTCTATACCCGATGGGGGGGGGCGCTTTCTTT; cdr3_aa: CASSLYPMGGGAFF
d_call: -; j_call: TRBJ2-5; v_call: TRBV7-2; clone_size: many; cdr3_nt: TGTGCCAGCAGCTTCGCCCCCGGGCCCAAAGAGACCCAGTACTTC; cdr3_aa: CASSFAPGPKETQYF
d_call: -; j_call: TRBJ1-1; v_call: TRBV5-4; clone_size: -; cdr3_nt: TGTGCCAGCAGCCCGACCCTCTCCGGAGACACTGAAGCTTTCTTT; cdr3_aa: CASSPTLSGDTEAFF
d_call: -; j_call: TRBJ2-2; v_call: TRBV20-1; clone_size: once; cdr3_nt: TGCGGTGCTCTGGCAGACGGGGAGCTGTTTTTT; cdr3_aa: CGALADGELFF
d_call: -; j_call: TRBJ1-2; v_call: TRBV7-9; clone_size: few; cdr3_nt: TGTGCCACCGAGGCGGGGGCGGTACATGGCTACACCTTC; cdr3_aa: CATEAGAVHGYTF
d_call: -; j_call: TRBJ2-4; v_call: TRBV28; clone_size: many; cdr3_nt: TGTGCCAGCAGTTTATCGTGGGTATTAGCCAAAAACATTCAGTACTTC; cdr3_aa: CASSLSWVLAKNIQYF
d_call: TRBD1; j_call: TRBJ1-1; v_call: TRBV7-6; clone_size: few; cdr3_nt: TGTGCCAGCAGCTTAAAGGGGGCGGGTACTGAAGCTTTCTTT; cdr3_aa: CASSLKGAGTEAFF
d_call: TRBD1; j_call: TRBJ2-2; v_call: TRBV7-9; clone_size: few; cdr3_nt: TGTGCCAGCAGCTCCACAGGGGGCGCCACCGGGGAGCTGTTTTTT; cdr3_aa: CASSSTGGATGELFF